This entry lists 30 T cell receptor beta chains sequenced from one sample in a study of identical twins (dated by TCRdb to 2016 to 2017). The library was generated by 5' RACE. The sequencer listed for this sample is Illumina HiSeq 2000. The public reads were reanalyzed by TCRdb: fastp trimming at Q25, MiXCR alignment, in-frame beta chains only. CDR3 protein sequences are deduplicated, and each keeps its most common genes and DNA. The sample yields some 240,000 distinct CDR3 sequences; about 11% were counted once. Of the sample, 9% to 10% falls within the top ten clones. Source material: memory T cells sorted from blood. The cell subset or site tag for this specimen amounts to: CD45RO+ enriched T cells. The receptors originated from a man aged 50-59 years in good health.

This rearrangement joins TRBV4-3 to TRBJ1-2; D unclear. Germline V gene lookup returns CDR1 LGHNA and CDR2 YSLEER. V was trimmed by 0 bases and J by 5 bases, leaving 10 bases between them. CDR3 length equals 14 residues. For the CDR3, the DNA is TGCGCCAGCAGCCAAGAGAGGGCGGGTTATGGCTACACCTTC. Encoded protein: CASSQERAGYGYTF.

Many counts were recorded for this clonotype. For the CDR3, the DNA is TGCGCCAGCAGCCAAGATCAGGTAGGACAGGGCTACGAGCAGTACTTC. It translates to CASSQDQVGQGYEQYF. J is TRBJ2-7 and V is TRBV4-1; 8 bases agree with TRBD1. In germline, CDR1 is MGHRA, CDR2 YSYEKL. J lost 3 bases, V lost 0 bases, and 7 bases had no gene match. This CDR3 spans 16 amino acids.

This clonotype was picked up many times. CDR3 residues: CASSQSETGTEAFF. The CDR3, as DNA: TGTGCCAGCAGCCAATCCGAAACAGGAACTGAAGCTTTCTTT. V gene TRBV3-1 combines with J gene TRBJ1-1; D is possibly TRBD1 (5 bases). The germline V and J ends were trimmed by 2 bases and 5 bases, with 12 bases remaining between them. Germline V gene sequence: CDR1 LGHDT, CDR2 YNNKEL (reference sequence). CDR3 length: 14 amino acids.

The sample holds many counts of this clonotype. The rearrangement uses TRBV4-1 and TRBJ2-2; 9 bases align to TRBD1. V trimming: 4 bases; J trimming: 4 bases; junction bases outside the gene matches: 1. There are 14 residues in the CDR3. From germline, CDR1 is MGHRA and CDR2 YSYEKL. This chain's CDR3 is CASSRTGVTGELFF. The CDR3 DNA reads TGCGCCAGCAGCCGGACAGGGGTCACCGGGGAGCTGTTTTTT.

This clonotype has a count of ten or more. This chain links TRBV29-1 with TRBJ2-3; TRBD1 matches at 8 bases. Germline V gene lookup returns CDR1 SQVTM and CDR2 ANQGSEA. This CDR3 is built from 15 residues. The junction had 9 bases not matched to a gene; V was cut back by 5 bases and J by 2 bases. The CDR3 is CSVSKDRGNTDTQYF. The CDR3 DNA is TGCAGCGTTTCAAAAGACAGGGGAAACACAGATACGCAGTATTTT.

In its sample, this clonotype was seen many times. The V gene is TRBV5-1, the J gene TRBJ2-1, with D tentatively TRBD2 (5 bases). V lost 0 bases and J lost 9, with 10 bases in between. This CDR3 is built from 13 residues. Germline V gene data show CDR1 as SGHRS and CDR2 as YFSETQ. CDR3 coding DNA: TGCGCCAGCAGCTTGGCCCTAAGCGGTGAGCAGTTCTTC. It specifies CASSLALSGEQFF.

In its sample, this clonotype was seen many times. The genes are TRBV4-3 and TRBJ2-2; TRBD1 might be the D (5 bases). Per the germline V gene, CDR1 is LGHNA and CDR2 is YSLEER. Trimming removed 0 bases at V and 6 bases at J, with 11 bases between. The CDR3 extends over 15 amino acids. The CDR3 DNA sequence: TGCGCCAGCAGCCAAGATCTTGGGGCATCCGGGGAGCTGTTTTTT. Its translation is CASSQDLGASGELFF.

The table lists this clonotype with many counts. The rearrangement uses TRBV5-6 and TRBJ2-3; D not certain. CDR1 is SGHDT, CDR2 YYEEEE, per germline. The CDR3 sequence is 13 residues long. V dropped 0 bases and J dropped 4 bases, with 6 bases sitting between them. The CDR3 nucleotides are TGTGCCAGCAGCTTGGGGCCAGCAGATACGCAGTATTTT. Its protein product is CASSLGPADTQYF.

The chain has TRBV28 and TRBJ2-2; 9 bases line up with TRBD2. The junction had 11 bases not matched to a gene; V was cut back by 3 bases and J by 3 bases. In germline, CDR1 is MDHEN, CDR2 SYDVKM. This CDR3 spans 18 amino acids. The CDR3 DNA reads TGTGCCAGCAGTTTTCTTGGCGGGAGGGAGCTTGACACCGGGGAGCTGTTTTTT. This sequence encodes CASSFLGGRELDTGELFF.

This chain joins TRBV15 and TRBJ2-5; either TRBD1 or TRBD2 may fit D (5 bases each). Between the trimmed V and J ends, which lost 3 bases and 5 bases, there was a span of 22 bases. The CDR3 loop spans 17 amino acids. CDR1 LNHNV and CDR2 YYDKDF come from the germline V gene (reference sequence). The CDR3 sequence: CATSSSYLTGTRETQYF. The CDR3 DNA reads TGTGCCACCAGCAGCAGCTACTTGACTGGGACCAGGGAGACCCAGTACTTC.

The V call is TRBV3-1, the J call TRBJ2-1; D is perhaps TRBD2 (6 bases). The germline V gene encodes CDR1 LGHDT and CDR2 YNNKEL (reference sequence). The CDR3 runs to 19 residues. Trimming stripped 0 bases from V and 0 bases from J, with 18 bases between. CDR3 sequence: CASSQDFSGTGSSYNEQFF. The CDR3 DNA sequence: TGTGCCAGCAGCCAAGATTTTTCCGGGACCGGGAGCTCCTACAATGAGCAGTTCTTC.

The chain combines TRBV7-2 with TRBJ2-5; possibly TRBD1 or TRBD2 for D (5 bases each). Germline lookup yields CDR1 SGHTA and CDR2 FQGNSA. There are 16 residues in the CDR3. Trimming took 4 bases from V and 9 from J, leaving 24 bases between them. This chain's CDR3 is CASSSLLGVAPEAQYF. The CDR3, as DNA: TGTGCCAGCAGCTCATTACTAGGGGTGGCGCCGGAGGCCCAGTACTTC.

This clonotype appeared many times. One end of the junction is discordant with germline, which a read error may explain. The chain is built from TRBV11-2 and TRBJ2-7, with D perhaps matching TRBD1 or TRBD2 (5 bases each). The CDR3 loop spans 15 amino acids. Looked up from germline, CDR1 is SGHAT and CDR2 is FQNNGV. Written as DNA, the CDR3 is TGTGCCAGCAGCTATCATTATCGGGGCTCCCACGAGCAGTACTTC. Translation gives CASSYHYRGSHEQYF.

The rearrangement links TRBV6-2 or TRBV6-3 to TRBJ1-6, with D tentatively TRBD1 (5 bases). The CDR3 is 14 residues long. Trimming removed 6 bases from V and 6 bases from J, with 12 bases in between. Germline V lookup: CDR1 MNHEY, CDR2 SVGEGT. CDR3 DNA: TGTGCCAGCAGCCAACGGGGGATTAATTCACCCCTCCACTTT. This gives the protein CASSQRGINSPLHF.

DNA for the CDR3: TGTGCCATCAGTGAGTCGTCGACCGGGGAGCTGTTTTTT. This sequence encodes CAISESSTGELFF. The J gene is TRBJ2-2, the V gene TRBV10-3, with unresolved D. The V gene's germline CDR1 is ENHRY and CDR2 SYGVKD. The CDR3 totals 13 residues. V dropped 0 bases and J dropped 5 bases, with 4 bases sitting between them.

There are many counts of this clonotype. The chain is built from TRBV7-2 and TRBJ2-5, with 8 bases matching TRBD1. With 2 bases clipped from V and 5 bases from J, the junction kept 4 bases outside the gene matches. Germline V lookup: CDR1 SGHTA, CDR2 FQGNSA. The CDR3 has 14 residues. CDR3: CASSLQGARETQYF. CDR3 in DNA: TGTGCCAGCAGCTTACAGGGGGCGAGGGAGACCCAGTACTTC.

CDR3: CASSLIGSDTQYF. The CDR3 region has the DNA TGCGCCAGCAGCTTGATCGGATCAGATACGCAGTATTTT. The chain links TRBV5-1 to TRBJ2-3; D gene uncertain. Per germline, CDR1 SGHRS and CDR2 YFSETQ. The V and J ends lost 1 base and 4 bases respectively, with 7 bases between them. This CDR3 contains 13 residues. Complete variable domain (other parts from reference TRBV5-1 and TRBJ2-3): KAGVTQTPRYLIKTRGQQVTLSCSPISGHRSVSWYQQTPGQGLQFLFEYFSETQRNKGNFPGRFSGRQFSNSRSEMNVSTLELGDSALYLCASSLIGSDTQYFGPGTRLTVL.

At least ten counts were recorded for this clonotype. The V call is TRBV7-2, the J call TRBJ1-5; D gene uncertain. This CDR3 contains 13 residues. Per the germline V gene, CDR1 is SGHTA and CDR2 is FQGNSA. The V gene lost 5 bases and the J gene lost 6 bases, with 11 bases spanning the gap. The CDR3 loop reads CASSPDMGQPQHF. DNA for the CDR3: TGTGCCAGCAGCCCAGACATGGGTCAGCCCCAGCATTTT.

This clonotype was detected many times. The V gene is TRBV28, the J gene TRBJ2-7; 8 bases are a match to TRBD1. After removal of 5 bases from V and 5 bases from J, the junction contained 5 bases not matched to a gene. This CDR3 comprises 13 residues. The V gene's germline CDR1 is MDHEN and CDR2 SYDVKM. The CDR3 reads CASSTRGRHEQYF. The DNA for the CDR3 is TGTGCCAGCAGTACCAGGGGGCGTCACGAGCAGTACTTC.

There are many counts of this clonotype. The chain uses TRBV20-1 and TRBJ2-5; possibly TRBD2 for D (6 bases). Trimming took 6 bases from V and 4 from J, leaving 21 bases between them. This CDR3 spans 15 amino acids. Per the germline V gene, CDR1 is DFQATT and CDR2 is SNEGSKA (reference sequence). The CDR3 DNA is TGCAGTGCCCCTCTAGAAGGAGGGAAAGTAGAGACCCAGTACTTC. Its protein product is CSAPLEGGKVETQYF.

The chain carries TRBV11-2 and TRBJ2-3; TRBD1 matches 9 bases. There are 15 residues in the CDR3. J was trimmed by 4 bases and V by 4 bases; bases with no gene match: 6. Germline V gene sequence: CDR1 SGHAT, CDR2 FQNNGV. Here the CDR3 DNA reads TGTGCCAGCAGCTCTGTTACAGGGGGCGCAGATACGCAGTATTTT. Its translation is CASSSVTGGADTQYF.

The rearrangement links TRBV29-1 to TRBJ2-2; D is unclear. V was pared by 7 bases and J by 1 base, with 13 bases between. This CDR3 is 14 amino acids long. Per germline, CDR1 SQVTM and CDR2 ANQGSEA. The DNA of the CDR3 is TGCAGCGCTTGTGCGGAATTGAACACCGGGGAGCTGTTTTTT. Residues: CSACAELNTGELFF.

There are many counts of this clonotype. The chain is built from TRBV15 and TRBJ1-2, with a tentative D call TRBD1 (6 bases). The CDR3 has 14 residues. V was cut by 5 bases and J by 2 bases, with 12 bases left in between. The germline CDR1 and CDR2 sequences are LNHNV and YYDKDF (reference sequence). CDR3 in amino acids: CATSSEGGNYGYTF. CDR3 in DNA: TGTGCCACCAGCTCCGAGGGGGGAAACTATGGCTACACCTTC.

This clonotype showed up many times. V and J are TRBV4-1 and TRBJ2-1; D ambiguous. Germline V gene lookup returns CDR1 MGHRA and CDR2 YSYEKL. The CDR3 consists of 13 residues. Deletions cut 3 bases from V and 4 bases from J, with 7 bases between. The CDR3, as DNA: TGCGCCAGCAGCCAGACCGGTTACAATGAGCAGTTCTTC. The encoded protein is CASSQTGYNEQFF.

This clonotype has only a few counts. The rearrangement uses TRBV5-1 and TRBJ1-2; D unclear. CDR3 length equals 13 residues. The germline V and J ends were trimmed by 7 bases and 2 bases, with 12 bases remaining between them. Germline V lookup: CDR1 SGHRS, CDR2 YFSETQ. CDR3 nucleotides: TGCGCCAGCTCCGTGGCAGCCAACTATGGCTACACCTTC. Amino acid sequence: CASSVAANYGYTF.

The CDR3 nucleotides read TGTGCCAGCAGCCACCGGGACAGGTCAGATACGCAGTATTTT. Translation: CASSHRDRSDTQYF. The chain joins TRBV7-2 to TRBJ2-3; 8 bases fit TRBD1. V lost 5 bases and J lost 4; bases outside the gene matches: 5. The V gene's germline CDR1 is SGHTA and CDR2 FQGNSA. The CDR3 runs to 14 residues.

In its sample, this clonotype was seen a few times. Here the CDR3 reads CASRTYRTTTDTQYF. Written as DNA, the CDR3 is TGTGCCAGCAGGACCTACAGGACGACCACAGATACGCAGTATTTT. The chain couples TRBV5-6 to TRBJ2-3; tentative D call: TRBD1 (5 bases). The germline CDR1 and CDR2 sequences are SGHDT and YYEEEE. The V gene lost 5 bases and the J gene lost 2 bases, with 15 bases spanning the gap. The CDR3 contains 15 residues.

This clonotype came up many times. The chain links TRBV20-1 to TRBJ1-2; D possibly corresponds to TRBD1 (6 bases). V lost 3 bases to trimming and J lost 2 bases, with 16 bases between them. The germline gives CDR1 DFQATT, CDR2 SNEGSKA (reference sequence). The CDR3 has 15 amino acids. The CDR3 DNA reads as TGCAGTGCTAGCCCCCGGGACACTGGAAACTATGGCTACACCTTC. This encodes CSASPRDTGNYGYTF.

This clonotype was seen only a few times. This chain uses TRBV27 with TRBJ1-5, with D uncertain. The CDR3 has 16 amino acids. Deletions cut 6 bases from V and 0 bases from J, with 15 bases between. Germline V lookup: CDR1 MNHEY, CDR2 SMNVEV (reference sequence). This CDR3 reads CASRPFGVGSNQPQHF. The DNA for the CDR3 is TGTGCCAGCAGGCCATTCGGGGTCGGTAGCAATCAGCCCCAGCATTTT.

This clonotype was observed a few times. The rearrangement links TRBV7-2 to TRBJ1-1; D remains ambiguous. CDR1 SGHTA and CDR2 FQGNSA come from the germline V gene. V was shortened by 2 bases and J by 4 bases, with 8 bases between the two germline ends. The CDR3 is made up of 13 amino acids. CDR3 sequence reads: CASSLSVSTEAFF. The CDR3 DNA follows: TGTGCCAGCAGCTTATCTGTCTCCACTGAAGCTTTCTTT.